This TCR beta chain was sequenced in a study of blood T cell repertoires in COVID-19. The CDR3 has 15 residues. The V gene lost 4 bases and the J gene lost 2 bases, with 14 bases spanning the gap. Germline V gene sequence: CDR1 MNHEY, CDR2 SMNVEV (reference sequence). The data were produced by immunoSEQ multiplex PCR, yet TCRdb's version contains in-frame clones alone and is incomplete. The data show about 82,000 clones, around four fifths seen once. Input material: peripheral blood. The receptor was isolated from a man aged 80 or over with active or convalescent COVID-19. V is TRBV27 and J is TRBJ1-1; D possibly corresponds to TRBD1 (5 bases). The CDR3, as DNA: TGTGCCAGCAGTTCCCTGGGGGGTGGAAACACTGAAGCTTTCTTT. Its protein is CASSSLGGGNTEAFF.